This T cell receptor (beta chain) was recorded in a study of CD4+ T cells in melanoma. Sequenced by immunoSEQ multiplex PCR; TCRdb stores in-frame clones only, minus some. The sample shows roughly 54,000 clones, approximately 92% of them seen only once. The sequencing sample was made of peripheral blood. This receptor was identified in a human donor with melanoma.

The CDR3 sequence: CASTSYSNQPQHF. Here the CDR3 DNA reads TGTGCCAGTACCAGTTATAGCAATCAGCCCCAGCATTTT. This chain links TRBV19 with TRBJ1-5; D is unclear. The ends were cut back, 7 bases at V and 0 bases at J, with 7 bases in the middle. This CDR3 is built from 13 residues. Germline lookup yields CDR1 LNHDA and CDR2 SQIVND (reference sequence).